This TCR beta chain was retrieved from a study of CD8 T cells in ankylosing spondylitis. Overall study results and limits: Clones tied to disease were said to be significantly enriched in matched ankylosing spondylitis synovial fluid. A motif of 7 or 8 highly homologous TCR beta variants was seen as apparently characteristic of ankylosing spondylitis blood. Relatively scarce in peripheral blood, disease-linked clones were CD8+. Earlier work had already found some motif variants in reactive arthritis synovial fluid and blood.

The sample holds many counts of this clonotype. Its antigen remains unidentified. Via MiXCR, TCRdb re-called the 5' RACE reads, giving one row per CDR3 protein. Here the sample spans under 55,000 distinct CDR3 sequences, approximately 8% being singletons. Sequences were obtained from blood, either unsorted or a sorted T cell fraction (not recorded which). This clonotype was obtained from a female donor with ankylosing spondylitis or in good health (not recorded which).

The CDR3 spells CASRPTQGDGAFF. As DNA, the CDR3 is TGTGCCAGCCGACCGACACAGGGTGATGGAGCTTTCTTT. The chain joins TRBV2 to TRBJ1-1; D is perhaps TRBD1 (6 bases). Germline V gene lookup returns CDR1 SNHLY and CDR2 FYNNEI. The CDR3 spans 13 residues. Trimming removed 8 bases from V and 10 bases from J, with 20 bases in between.